A selection of T cell receptor beta chains follows, all from one sample in a study of blood T cells in healthy people across ages. TCRdb analysed the 5' RACE reads with MiXCR anew, one entry per CDR3 protein. The sample lists about 900,000 distinct CDR3 sequences; 62% were seen once. The sample comprised blood. These receptors came from a man aged 25 to 45 in good health. Each CDR3 is given without its conserved first and last residue. Only part of the rows carry a size: once, few, many, or a class if the clone is expanded.

j_gene | abundance | v_gene | CDR3aa
TRBJ2-1 | NA | TRBV7-7 | ASSLGVAGGFYEQF
TRBJ2-1 | NA | TRBV4-2 | ASSLGSGGDGEQF
TRBJ1-1 | few | TRBV20-1 | SAREDGNTEAF
TRBJ2-7 | NA | TRBV10-3 | AIRAEFDEQY
TRBJ2-7 | NA | TRBV27 | ASGGRDSLAYEQY
TRBJ2-1 | NA | TRBV7-6 | ASSPTPYPGTAASDEQF
TRBJ2-2 | once | TRBV4-3 | ASSQDPRTGELF
TRBJ2-1 | NA | TRBV29-1 | SVDLLGLGVHNEQF
TRBJ2-3 | NA | TRBV7-2 | ASSPSGSTDTQY
TRBJ1-2 | NA | TRBV28 | ASSLMQGAISNYGYT
TRBJ2-7 | NA | TRBV14 | ASSPGTSAYEQY
TRBJ2-1 | NA | TRBV12-3/TRBV12-4 | VSSPLRGDNEQF
NA | NA | TRBV3-1 | ASSQSVQGVYEQY
TRBJ1-4 | NA | TRBV15 | ATSKGQAAALPHRDQLF
TRBJ2-7 | NA | TRBV4-3 | ASSQEYRGTYEQY
TRBJ2-6 | NA | TRBV7-9 | ASSVDGQGIIGANVLT
TRBJ1-6 | once | TRBV28 | ASSLTPVSSPLH
TRBJ2-7 | once | TRBV21-1 | ASSPLHWSYEQY
NA | NA | TRBV20-1 | SARGGVETQY
TRBJ2-1 | NA | TRBV29-1 | SVEEGVDEQF
TRBJ2-1 | NA | TRBV7-2 | ASSLAGDPPNEQF
TRBJ2-7 | NA | TRBV20-1 | SAGSGFSYEQY
TRBJ2-7 | NA | TRBV6-5 | ASSYSGSAYEQY
TRBJ2-5 | few | TRBV4-3 | ASSQDNGQETQY
TRBJ2-7 | NA | TRBV11-1 | ASSRDSFLSYEQY
TRBJ2-7 | NA | TRBV9 | ASSDSRDRGYEQY
TRBJ1-4 | NA | TRBV20-1 | SARMGRNEKLF
TRBJ2-7 | few | TRBV5-1 | ASSSQHRGVYEQY
TRBJ2-5 | NA | TRBV7-8 | ASSLGLWKETQY
TRBJ2-1 | NA | TRBV16 | ASSQSVNYNEQF
NA | NA | TRBV7-6 | ASSSTSGGIYEQY
TRBJ2-5 | NA | TRBV6-1 | ASTQYAGGTEETQY
TRBJ2-5 | NA | TRBV6-6 | ASSYFRQNQETQY
TRBJ2-1 | few | TRBV25-1 | ASSERLAGLSDEQF
TRBJ2-3 | NA | TRBV5-1 | ASSLAGVSTDTQY
TRBJ2-3 | NA | TRBV6-2/TRBV6-3 | ASSYQGPTNTQY
NA | NA | TRBV28 | ASSRWTGIAKNIQY
TRBJ2-1 | NA | TRBV6-5 | ASSSLTGGSYNEQF
TRBJ2-1 | NA | TRBV29-1 | SVGLSYNEQF
TRBJ1-2 | NA | TRBV10-3 | AISDSNQGGNGYT
TRBJ2-1 | few | TRBV25-1 | ASSEWGGASYNEQF
TRBJ2-7 | NA | TRBV6-5 | ATEGSSYEQY
TRBJ1-2 | NA | TRBV19 | ASSLGGAALGYT
TRBJ1-2 | few | TRBV12-3/TRBV12-4 | ATWGGNANYGYT
TRBJ2-3 | NA | TRBV9 | ASTVTPTDTQY
TRBJ2-3 | NA | TRBV15 | ATSRAGVTDTQY
TRBJ1-1 | once | TRBV4-3 | ASSQDLRGGEAF
TRBJ1-1 | NA | TRBV4-2 | ASSQERGQRVRAF
TRBJ1-2 | NA | TRBV6-4 | ARGDRGPTTLYGYT
TRBJ2-1 | NA | TRBV6-2/TRBV6-3 | ASSYSLAGDNEQF
TRBJ2-6 | NA | TRBV6-1 | ASARISGANVLT
TRBJ2-7 | NA | TRBV4-2 | ASSQGGVGSSYEQY
TRBJ1-1 | NA | TRBV25-1 | ASSDHGTFPSQAF
TRBJ2-3 | once | TRBV20-1 | SVTPGHLSTDTQY
TRBJ2-5 | NA | TRBV7-9 | ASRPLAGVQETQY
TRBJ1-2 | NA | TRBV15 | ATSRDVGRDYGYT
NA | NA | TRBV10-3 | AIRVRDGPSYEQY
TRBJ2-4 | NA | TRBV7-9 | ASSLRTGGTKNIQY
TRBJ2-3 | NA | TRBV29-1 | SVDPGPDTQY